The 23 T cell receptor beta chains listed next were all sequenced from one sample in a study of CD8 T cells in Susac syndrome. RNA was extracted with the RNeasy kit, and a quantity of about 0.45 to 1 ug was reverse transcribed using random hexamers. In TCRdb, the immunoSEQ multiplex PCR reads were re-called with MiXCR into one record per CDR3 protein. The sample has some 120,000 distinct CDR3 sequences, roughly 89% seen once. Source material: CD8+ T cells from PBMCs. The receptor source for this set is a human donor with multiple sclerosis.

A single count supports this clonotype. The rearrangement uses TRBV20-1 and TRBJ1-2; unclear D gene. The germline V gene encodes CDR1 DFQATT and CDR2 SNEGSKA (reference sequence). This CDR3 has 10 residues. Between the trimmed V and J ends, which lost 3 bases and 5 bases, there was a span of 4 bases. CDR3 amino acids: CSASEYGYTF. CDR3 coding DNA: TGCAGTGCTAGCGAGTATGGCTACACCTTC.

V gene TRBV4-2 combines with J gene TRBJ2-5; a possible D gene is TRBD2 (5 bases). The ends were cut back, 1 base at V and 5 bases at J, with 14 bases in the middle. This CDR3 contains 15 residues. Per the germline V gene, CDR1 is LGHNA and CDR2 is YNFKEQ. The CDR3 protein is CASSQGGLLAETQYF. The DNA of the CDR3 is TGTGCCAGCAGCCAAGGAGGACTTCTGGCGGAGACCCAGTACTTC.

The rearrangement links TRBV6-5 to TRBJ2-7; D unresolved. The germline V gene has CDR1 MNHEY and CDR2 SVGAGI. The CDR3 runs 15 residues. V lost 2 bases and J 1 base, leaving 12 bases between the germline ends. CDR3 sequence (DNA): TGTGCCAGCAGTTACGCTACCGGGCCGTCCTACGAGCAGTACTTC. As protein: CASSYATGPSYEQYF.

To note about this clonotype: An end of the junction does not agree with germline; a read error may underlie this. This rearrangement joins TRBV30 to TRBJ1-1; D is possibly TRBD1 (5 bases). The CDR3 is 12 residues long. The germline V gene has CDR1 GTSNPN and CDR2 SVGIG (reference sequence). The CDR3 here is CAGDERIGTWEF. The CDR3 coding sequence is TGTGCCGGGGACGAAAGAATTGGTACATGGGAGTTT.

The genes are TRBV6-5 and TRBJ1-4; a weak D match, TRBD1 (6 bases). From germline, CDR1 is MNHEY and CDR2 SVGAGI. The CDR3 consists of 13 residues. V lost 9 bases to trimming and J lost 5 bases, with 13 bases between them. The CDR3 bases are TGTGCCAGTGGGGGCAGGATGAATGAAAAACTGTTTTTT. Its protein product is CASGGRMNEKLFF.

The rearrangement links TRBV2 to TRBJ2-5, with D uncertain. Per the germline V gene, CDR1 is SNHLY and CDR2 is FYNNEI. The CDR3 runs to 14 residues. V was shortened by 2 bases and J by 8 bases, with 15 bases between the two germline ends. As DNA, the CDR3 is TGTGCCAGCAGTGAATCTGGACCGCTGAATACCCAGTACTTC. This translates into CASSESGPLNTQYF.

The chain employs TRBV25-1 and TRBJ2-2; D gene uncertain. V was shortened by 4 bases and J by 0 bases, with 3 bases between the two germline ends. Germline V gene data show CDR1 as MGHDK and CDR2 as SYGVNS. This CDR3 is built from 13 residues. This chain's CDR3 is CASSASNTGELFF. DNA for the CDR3: TGTGCCAGCAGTGCATCGAACACCGGGGAGCTGTTTTTT.

This clonotype was seen only a few times. V and J are TRBV11-2 and TRBJ2-3; possibly TRBD2 for D (5 bases). CDR1 SGHAT and CDR2 FQNNGV come from the germline V gene. The V end lost 5 bases, the J end lost 4 bases, and 19 bases lay between the germline ends. This CDR3 contains 16 residues. Written as DNA, the CDR3 is TGTGCCAGCAGCCAACGGACCACTAGTACTGCAGATACGCAGTATTTT. Translation: CASSQRTTSTADTQYF.

The chain couples TRBV11-3 to TRBJ2-7, with a tentative D call TRBD2 (5 bases). Germline V gives CDR1 SGHNT, CDR2 YENEEA. The CDR3 contains 15 residues. The ends were cut back, 5 bases at V and 0 bases at J, with 14 bases in the middle. The CDR3 region is CASSPSRGASYEQYF. The CDR3 DNA reads as TGTGCCAGCAGCCCATCACGGGGTGCCTCCTACGAGCAGTACTTC.

The chain is built from TRBV19 and TRBJ1-3, with 7 nucleotides matching TRBD1. The germline V gene has CDR1 LNHDA and CDR2 SQIVND (reference sequence). The J segment lost 0 bases and the V segment lost 10 bases, leaving 3 bases of the junction unmatched. CDR3 length: 13 amino acids. CDR3 nucleotide sequence: TGTGCCACAGCAGGGGGCTCTGGAAACACCATATATTTT. It yields the protein CATAGGSGNTIYF.

V and J are TRBV29-1 and TRBJ1-1, with TRBD1 identical over 9 bases. Germline-derived CDR1 and CDR2 are SQVTM and ANQGSEA. J was trimmed by 6 bases and V by 7 bases; bases with no gene match: 6. The CDR3 is 12 amino acids. The CDR3 nucleotides are TGCAGCGCGACGGGACAGGGCGCTGAAGCTTTCTTT. The encoded protein is CSATGQGAEAFF.

This clonotype was detected once. The chain carries TRBV10-3 and TRBJ1-2; D is uncertain. The germline V gene has CDR1 ENHRY and CDR2 SYGVKD. The CDR3 has 13 amino acids. Trimming removed 0 bases at V and 10 bases at J, with 12 bases between. CDR3 loop: CAISESRQADYTF. DNA for the CDR3: TGTGCCATCAGTGAGTCTCGGCAGGCTGACTACACCTTC.

This clonotype appeared once. V and J are TRBV7-9 and TRBJ2-6; D perhaps matches TRBD2 (6 bases). Per germline, CDR1 SEHNR and CDR2 FQNEAQ (reference sequence). V dropped 5 bases and J dropped 1 base, with 18 bases sitting between them. The length of the CDR3 is 18 residues. CDR3 nucleotides: TGTGCCAGCAGCGTCCCGAGGAGGGAGTTTTCTGGGGCCAACGTCCTGACTTTC. Its protein product is CASSVPRREFSGANVLTF.

This clonotype was seen just once. The rearrangement joins TRBV4-1 to TRBJ2-7; the D gene could be TRBD1 or TRBD2 (5 bases each). This CDR3 is built from 14 residues. The germline V gene encodes CDR1 MGHRA and CDR2 YSYEKL. V lost 2 bases and J 0 bases, leaving 8 bases between the germline ends. Written as DNA, the CDR3 is TGCGCCAGCAGCCAACAAGGGACCTCCTACGAGCAGTACTTC. This gives the protein CASSQQGTSYEQYF.

This clonotype was picked up a small number of times. The chain is built from TRBV19 and TRBJ1-2, with D uncertain. The CDR3 extends over 11 amino acids. The V end was cut by 8 bases, the J end by 4 bases, with 8 bases between. Germline loops: CDR1 LNHDA, CDR2 SQIVND (reference sequence). The CDR3 spells CASSDTYGYTF. The CDR3 region has the DNA TGTGCCAGTTCTGACACCTATGGCTACACCTTC.

A single count supports this clonotype. The chain recombines TRBV12-3 or TRBV12-4 with TRBJ2-5, with D perhaps matching TRBD1 (6 bases). The V end was cut by 5 bases, the J end by 1 base, with 20 bases between. The CDR3 totals 17 residues. The CDR3 region is CASSQEDSRTPQETQYF. The CDR3 DNA reads as TGTGCCAGCAGTCAAGAGGACAGCAGGACCCCCCAAGAGACCCAGTACTTC.

The V gene is TRBV29-1, the J gene TRBJ2-3, with unresolved D. Trimming cost V 4 bases and J 0 bases, with 8 bases left between them. This CDR3 contains 13 residues. Germline V gives CDR1 SQVTM, CDR2 ANQGSEA. DNA of the CDR3: TGCAGCGTTGCGAGCGAAAGCACAGATACGCAGTATTTT. It translates to CSVASESTDTQYF.

This chain joins TRBV25-1 and TRBJ2-2; 7 bases align to TRBD1. V shed 6 bases, J shed 3 bases, and the junction held 4 bases outside the gene matches. The CDR3 has 14 amino acids. Germline V gene sequence: CDR1 MGHDK, CDR2 SYGVNS. DNA for the CDR3: TGTGCCAGCAGGGACGACAGGGACACCGGGGAGCTGTTTTTT. It codes for CASRDDRDTGELFF.

The chain combines TRBV19 with TRBJ2-7, with D perhaps TRBD1 (6 bases). Germline CDR1 reads LNHDA; CDR2 reads SQIVND (reference sequence). Trimming removed 5 bases at V and 0 bases at J, with 11 bases between. The CDR3 consists of 14 residues. In DNA form, the CDR3 reads TGTGCCAGTAGTTCCCGGGACAACTCCTACGAGCAGTACTTC. As protein: CASSSRDNSYEQYF.

The chain uses TRBV29-1 and TRBJ2-1, with D unclear. V lost 2 bases and J lost 1, with 3 bases in between. The CDR3 extends over 12 amino acids. Looked up from germline, CDR1 is SQVTM and CDR2 is ANQGSEA. The CDR3, as DNA: TGCAGCGTTGAACCGTCCTACAATGAGCAGTTCTTC. It codes for CSVEPSYNEQFF.

The gene calls are TRBV4-1 and TRBJ1-5, with 7 nucleotides matching TRBD1. Germline assignment: CDR1 MGHRA and CDR2 YSYEKL. CDR3 size: 14 residues. V dropped 3 bases and J dropped 5; count of bases not matched to a gene: 4. DNA for the CDR3: TGCGCCAGCAGCCACCCCGGGACAGATCAGCCCCAGCATTTT. Residues: CASSHPGTDQPQHF.

The chain uses TRBV5-6 and TRBJ2-1; D is unresolved. V was trimmed by 0 bases and J by 0 bases, leaving 4 bases between them. Germline values: CDR1 SGHDT, CDR2 YYEEEE. This CDR3 comprises 14 residues. The chain's CDR3 is CASSLGDSYNEQFF. CDR3 DNA: TGTGCCAGCAGCTTGGGCGACTCCTACAATGAGCAGTTCTTC.

The V and J genes are TRBV29-1 and TRBJ1-2, with 9 bases that match TRBD1. CDR1 and CDR2 (germline): SQVTM, ANQGSEA. The length of the CDR3 is 12 residues. Trimming took 6 bases from V and 8 from J; bases not matched to a gene: 7. The CDR3 bases are TGCAGCGTGCCGGGACAGGGTTTCGGCTACACCTTC. Translating it yields CSVPGQGFGYTF.